Sequencing of this T cell receptor beta chain was carried out in a study of cytomegalovirus exposure and HLA in healthy donors. Study-wide background: HLA-typed donors were the source of around 85 million unique TCRs held in an early data release.

All donors participated as healthy donors of bone marrow. Germline CDR1 SGHTS, CDR2 YDEGEE. The CDR3 has 17 amino acids. The junction had 9 bases not matched to a gene; V was cut back by 4 bases and J by 7 bases. Study-level findings and limits: Evidence from a later analysis indicated that most CMV-associated TCR beta chains looked HLA-restricted. Investigators reported fewer than 200 TCR beta chains as tied to cytomegalovirus.

Comment on this clone: What it binds is not known.

The primer mix had 60 Vbeta and 13 Jbeta primers. The method was immunoSEQ multiplex PCR; TCRdb's version includes in-frame clones alone and lacks a portion of them. This table has around 110,000 clones, approximately 58% appearing once. The receptor was derived from a woman aged 25 to 39 in good health and CMV-seronegative. The chain links TRBV5-8 to TRBJ2-4, with 15 bases that match TRBD2. The sample comprised PBMCs. The CDR3 spells CASSAWTSGRALNIQYF. CDR3 DNA sequence: TGTGCCAGCAGCGCCTGGACTAGCGGGAGGGCCTTGAACATTCAGTACTTC.